This entry concerns a single T cell receptor beta chain. Its antigen is unidentified. These data are taken from a study of brain T cells in children with intractable seizures. Study-wide results and limits: Viral specificity was inferred only from CDR3 similarity; HCMV serostatus was unknown. Clones missing pre-surgery may reflect undersampling of that blood sample.

The method was immunoSEQ multiplex PCR; TCRdb's version includes in-frame clones alone and lacks a portion of them. The profile shows 62,000 or so clones, about 96% of them singletons. CDR3 length equals 18 residues. Surgery cases with the highest brain T cell transcript signatures were chosen for sequencing. At least one anti-epileptic drug was given before surgery. This specimen consisted of peripheral blood, obtained at surgery. This TCR was recovered from a boy younger than two with focal cortical dysplasia and intractable seizures. This chain links TRBV21-1 with TRBJ2-1; the table's TRBD2 call for D was not verified on the DNA. TRBV21-1 is tagged as a pseudogene. CDR3 DNA sequence: TGTGCCAGCAGCAAAGAAGGGGGTCGACTAGCGGGTTACAATGAGCAGTTCTTC. It is translated as CASSKEGGRLAGYNEQFF.